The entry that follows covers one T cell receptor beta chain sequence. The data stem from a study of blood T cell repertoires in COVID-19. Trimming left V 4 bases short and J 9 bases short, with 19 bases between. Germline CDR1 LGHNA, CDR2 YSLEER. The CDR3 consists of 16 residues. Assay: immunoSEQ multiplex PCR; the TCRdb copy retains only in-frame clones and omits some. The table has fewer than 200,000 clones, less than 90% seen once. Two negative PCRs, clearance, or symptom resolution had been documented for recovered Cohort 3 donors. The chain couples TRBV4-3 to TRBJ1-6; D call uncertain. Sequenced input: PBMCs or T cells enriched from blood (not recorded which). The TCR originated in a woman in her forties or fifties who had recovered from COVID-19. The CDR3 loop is CASSLTPEWRGSPLHF. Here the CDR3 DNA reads TGCGCCAGCAGCCTAACCCCGGAATGGAGAGGTTCACCCCTCCACTTT.